This is a list of T cell receptor beta chains from one sample in a study of vaccination effects on CD4 cells after COVID-19. The table came from immunoSEQ multiplex PCR; TCRdb's copy has only in-frame clones and leaves some out. The sample includes about 16,000 clones, approximately 70% of them seen just once. Which antigens these TCRs recognize remains unknown. The sequencing used CD4+ T cells from PBMCs cultured with SARS-CoV-2 spike peptides, collected after COVID-19 vaccination. The receptors were sampled from a human donor who received a COVID-19 vaccine. Both conserved end residues are part of each CDR3. Fields, in order: J gene, D gene, clone size, V gene, CDR3 DNA, CDR3 protein. D genes are given only for firm matches. Expanded clones get a size class; other rows say once, few or many, or leave the size out.

TRBJ2-7	TRBD2	few	TRBV5-1	TGCGCCAGCAGAACCTCGGGACTAGACTACGAGCAGTACTTC	CASRTSGLDYEQYF
TRBJ2-4	NA	NA	TRBV4-3	TGCGCCAGCAGCAGGGGGACGGAACAGTACTTC	CASSRGTEQYF
TRBJ2-7	TRBD1	NA	TRBV6-6	TGTGCCAGCCGCTGGACAGGGGGTTACGAGCAGTACTTC	CASRWTGGYEQYF
TRBJ2-4	NA	NA	TRBV18	TGTGCCAGCTCCGCGGAGGCCAAAAACATTCAGTACTTC	CASSAEAKNIQYF
TRBJ2-7	NA	NA	TRBV7-9	TGTGCCAGCAGCTATCGGGACGAGCAGTACTTC	CASSYRDEQYF
TRBJ1-1	NA	once	TRBV18	TGTGCCAGCTCACCACAAAAGAACACTGAAGCTTTCTTT	CASSPQKNTEAFF
TRBJ1-1	NA	few	TRBV7-3	TGTGCCAGCAGCTTAGGGGGTCGGAACACTGAAGCTTTCTTT	CASSLGGRNTEAFF
TRBJ2-7	NA	NA	TRBV19	TGTGCCAGTAGTAGGTCAGGGAAGGGCTACGAGCAGTACTTC	CASSRSGKGYEQYF
TRBJ2-7	NA	few	TRBV29-1	TGCAGCGTTGGCGGAGCCTACGAGCAGTACTTC	CSVGGAYEQYF
TRBJ2-1	TRBD1	once	TRBV11-3	TGTGCCAGCAGCTTAAGGGACAGGGACAATGAGCAGTTCTTC	CASSLRDRDNEQFF
TRBJ2-1	TRBD2	few	TRBV3-1/TRBV3-2	TGTGCCAGCGCGGGGGTAGGAACCTACAATGAGCAGTTCTTC	CASAGVGTYNEQFF
TRBJ2-1	NA	NA	TRBV20-1	TGCAGTGCTAGTGACGGCAGAGGATACAATGAGCAGTTCTTC	CSASDGRGYNEQFF
TRBJ2-1	TRBD2	NA	TRBV15	TGTGCCACCAGCAGAAATTCACTAGCGCGCAGCTCCTACAATGAGCAGTTCTTC	CATSRNSLARSSYNEQFF
TRBJ2-5	NA	NA	TRBV5-8	TGTGCCAGCAGCCGGTCCCTGAGAGGGGGTAAAGAGACCCAGTACTTC	CASSRSLRGGKETQYF
TRBJ2-7	NA	NA	TRBV6-6	TGTGCCAGCAGGAGAGGGCGCTACGAGCAGTACTTC	CASRRGRYEQYF
TRBJ2-1	TRBD2	NA	TRBV3-1/TRBV3-2	TGTGCCAGCAGCCAAGTGGGGACTAGCGGGGGGCCTTCCCTTGGGAATGAGCAGTTCTTC	CASSQVGTSGGPSLGNEQFF
TRBJ2-2	NA	NA	TRBV2	TGTGCCAGCAGTGAAAATGCCGGGGAGCTGTTTTTT	CASSENAGELFF
TRBJ2-1	NA	NA	TRBV6-5	TGTGCCAGCAGTCCACAGGGGGGGGACGGTGAGCAGTTCTTC	CASSPQGGDGEQFF
TRBJ2-2	NA	NA	TRBV7-2	TGTGCCAGCAGCTTAGTACTACGACTAGTCGCCGGGGAGCTGTTTTTT	CASSLVLRLVAGELFF
TRBJ1-1	TRBD1	few	TRBV4-2	TGTGCCAGCAGCCATGGACAGGCGACGAACACTGAAGCTTTCTTT	CASSHGQATNTEAFF
TRBJ1-4	NA	NA	TRBV3-1/TRBV3-2	TGTGCCAGCAGCCAAATCGCCAGCCAAAAACTGTTTTTT	CASSQIASQKLFF
TRBJ2-2	TRBD2	NA	TRBV29-1	TGCAGCGTTTTCCTAGCGGGGGGCACCGGGGAGCTGTTTTTT	CSVFLAGGTGELFF
TRBJ1-6	NA	NA	TRBV30	TGTGCCTGGAGTAACGGACCCCTCCACTTT	CAWSNGPLHF
TRBJ1-1	NA	NA	TRBV7-8	TGTGCCAGCAGCTTGGGGGGGCAAGGGAACACTGAAGCTTTCTTT	CASSLGGQGNTEAFF
TRBJ2-1	TRBD2	NA	TRBV28	TGTGCCAGCAGTTTGGGACTAGCGGGATACAATGAGCAGTTCTTC	CASSLGLAGYNEQFF
TRBJ2-6	NA	NA	TRBV3-1/TRBV3-2	TGTGCCAGCAGCCCTCCTTGGACAGGGGCCAACGTCCTGACTTTC	CASSPPWTGANVLTF
TRBJ2-2	NA	few	TRBV5-6	TGTGCCAGCAGCTTTGGGGGAACTAACACCGGGGAGCTGTTTTTT	CASSFGGTNTGELFF
TRBJ1-5	NA	NA	TRBV19	TGTGCCAGTAGTATCGGGCCCCTCCGGGGCAATCAGCCCCAGCATTTT	CASSIGPLRGNQPQHF
TRBJ1-5	NA	NA	TRBV5-4	TGTGCCAGCAGCTTCGACCTCGATAGCAATCAGCCCCAGCATTTT	CASSFDLDSNQPQHF
TRBJ2-5	TRBD2	NA	TRBV6-5	TGTGCCAGCAGTTCCTGGAGTAGCGGGGAGGTGACCCAGTACTTC	CASSSWSSGEVTQYF
TRBJ2-7	NA	NA	TRBV7-2	TGTGCCAGCGGGCTGGGGTCCGAGCAGTACTTC	CASGLGSEQYF
TRBJ2-7	NA	NA	TRBV23-1	TGCGCCAGCAGTCAACCTCGAGGGGACGAGCAGTACTTC	CASSQPRGDEQYF
TRBJ1-1	TRBD1	NA	TRBV11-2	TGTGCCAGCAGCCCAATGCTGGGACAGGGGAACACTGAAGCTTTCTTT	CASSPMLGQGNTEAFF
TRBJ2-7	NA	medium-sized	TRBV20-1	TGCAGTGCTCGTTCGGGCCACGAGCAGTACTTC	CSARSGHEQYF
TRBJ2-5	NA	medium-sized	TRBV12-2	TGTGCAAGTCGCTTAAAGGACAGGGAAGAGACCCAGTACTTC	CASRLKDREETQYF
TRBJ1-2	TRBD1	NA	TRBV5-1	TGCGCCAGCAGTACAGGGGCGGTAGGGAACTATGGCTACACCTTC	CASSTGAVGNYGYTF
TRBJ2-3	NA	NA	TRBV4-1	TGCGCCAGCAGCCAAGATAGTAACAGGCGGCGGGGAGATACGCAGTATTTT	CASSQDSNRRRGDTQYF
TRBJ1-5	NA	NA	TRBV10-3	TGTGCCGCGACATCCGCCGGGGGGTTTGAACCCCAGCATTTT	CAATSAGGFEPQHF
TRBJ1-1	NA	few	TRBV18	TGTGCCAGCTCTGGGCAAAACACTGAAGCTTTCTTT	CASSGQNTEAFF
TRBJ2-1	TRBD2	NA	TRBV30	TGTGCCTGGGGAAAGGGACTAGCGGGGGACAATGAGCAGTTCTTC	CAWGKGLAGDNEQFF
TRBJ1-2	NA	NA	TRBV12-3/TRBV12-4	TGTGCCAGCAGTTCCGAGCCCCAGCATGGCTACACCTTC	CASSSEPQHGYTF
TRBJ2-7	NA	NA	TRBV10-3	TGTGCCATCAGTGAGTCAGGCAGGGAAGGCGAGCAGTACTTC	CAISESGREGEQYF
TRBJ1-5	TRBD1	NA	TRBV30	TGTGCCTGGACGACAGGGCACAATCAGCCCCAGCATTTT	CAWTTGHNQPQHF
TRBJ2-7	TRBD2	NA	TRBV6-5	TGTGCCAGCAGTTACTCGGACGGTAGCGGGGGGGCCTTTCAGTACTTC	CASSYSDGSGGAFQYF
TRBJ1-5	NA	NA	TRBV6-5	TGTGCCAGCAGCGGACAGCAAAATCAGCCCCAGCATTTT	CASSGQQNQPQHF
TRBJ1-1	NA	NA	TRBV7-9	TGTGCCAGCAGCTTAGTTGGGGTTGAGGGAGCTTTCTTT	CASSLVGVEGAFF
TRBJ2-1	NA	few	TRBV29-1	TGCAGCGTTGCTGCGTTTCAAGTCAATGAGCAGTTCTTC	CSVAAFQVNEQFF
TRBJ1-1	NA	few	TRBV7-9	TGTGCCAGCAGCTTAAAGCACCCGAACACTGAAGCTTTCTTT	CASSLKHPNTEAFF
TRBJ1-2	TRBD1	NA	TRBV5-6	TGTGCCAGCAGCGCTACAGGGGGCGAGTATGGCTACACCTTC	CASSATGGEYGYTF
TRBJ2-1	NA	NA	TRBV7-9	TGTGCCAGCAGCTTAGACAGTTACAATGAGCAGTTCTTC	CASSLDSYNEQFF
TRBJ1-1	NA	NA	TRBV30	TGTGCCTGGAGTGGTCGCGGGGGGGGGATGAACACTGAAGCTTTCTTT	CAWSGRGGGMNTEAFF
TRBJ1-1	NA	NA	TRBV7-2	TGTGCCAGCAGCCCTAGTAGGTTGAACACTGAAGCTTTCTTT	CASSPSRLNTEAFF